The 14 T cell receptor beta chains below all came from one sample that was sequenced in a study of beta chain features in type 1 diabetes. Isolated RNA was reverse transcribed in full, so expressed TCRB transcripts were sequenced. Only in-frame clones appear in the TCRdb table, and some are missing; sequencing was by immunoSEQ multiplex PCR. The table shows roughly 230,000 clones, with over 8.5% occurring only once. Source material: naive CD4+ T cells from blood. The source is a woman younger than 30 in good health.

This clone was observed a few times. This sequence joins TRBV11-2 and TRBJ2-7, with D maybe TRBD2 (5 bases). CDR1 is SGHAT, CDR2 FQNNGV, per germline. V was trimmed by 5 bases and J by 4 bases, leaving 9 bases between them. This CDR3 has 12 amino acids. CDR3 region: CASSRPGYEQYF. As DNA, the CDR3 is TGTGCCAGCAGCCGACCGGGGTACGAGCAGTACTTC.

V is TRBV2 and J is TRBJ1-4; D possibly corresponds to TRBD1 (6 bases). This CDR3 contains 14 residues. The ends were cut back, 1 base at V and 8 bases at J, with 11 bases in the middle. Germline-derived CDR1 and CDR2 are SNHLY and FYNNEI. DNA of the CDR3: TGTGCCAGCAGTGAAGACAGGGAAGGGGAAAAACTGTTTTTT. Encoded protein: CASSEDREGEKLFF.

The chain links TRBV29-1 to TRBJ2-3; the D gene is possibly TRBD2 (7 bases). Between the trimmed V and J ends, which lost 6 bases and 4 bases, there was a span of 14 bases. The CDR3 has 13 residues. The germline V gene encodes CDR1 SQVTM and CDR2 ANQGSEA. The CDR3 DNA is TGCAGCGTGGCAAGGGGGGGTTCAGATACGCAGTATTTT. Residues: CSVARGGSDTQYF.

This chain uses TRBV28 with TRBJ1-5, with D maybe TRBD1 (6 bases). The V gene lost 7 bases and the J gene lost 7 bases, with 20 bases spanning the gap. Germline CDR1 and CDR2: MDHEN and SYDVKM. The CDR3 loop spans 15 amino acids. CDR3 coding DNA: TGTGCCAGCAAGACGGCGTCTTGGGGGCGACAGCCCCAGCATTTT. It encodes CASKTASWGRQPQHF.

The table lists this clone with a few counts. The gene calls are TRBV9 and TRBJ2-3; TRBD1 matches at 8 bases. Trimming took 4 bases from V and 3 from J; bases not matched to a gene: 4. This CDR3 has 14 residues. CDR1 and CDR2 from the germline V gene are SGDLS and YYNGEE. The CDR3 nucleotides are TGTGCCAGCAGCCCCCGGGACAGGACAGATACGCAGTATTTT. Translating it yields CASSPRDRTDTQYF.

This clone was counted a few times. The chain carries TRBV6-5 and TRBJ1-1, with a weak D call TRBD1 (5 bases). Germline-derived CDR1 and CDR2 are MNHEY and SVGAGI. V was cut by 7 bases and J by 0 bases, with 12 bases left in between. There are 14 residues in the CDR3. As DNA, the CDR3 is TGTGCCAGCACCTCACGGGGGGTGAACACTGAAGCTTTCTTT. It is translated as CASTSRGVNTEAFF.

The chain has TRBV6-5 and TRBJ1-5; D is ambiguous. The V and J ends lost 7 bases and 4 bases respectively, with 11 bases between them. The germline gives CDR1 MNHEY, CDR2 SVGAGI. The length of the CDR3 is 13 residues. The CDR3 region has the DNA TGTGCCAGCACCCCCGGTGGTAATCAGCCCCAGCATTTT. This translates into CASTPGGNQPQHF.

This clone was observed once. The gene calls are TRBV25-1 and TRBJ2-7, with a possible D match to TRBD1 (5 bases). The CDR3 totals 14 residues. Trimming left V 1 base short and J 0 bases short, with 7 bases between. The germline V gene has CDR1 MGHDK and CDR2 SYGVNS. The CDR3 region has the DNA TGTGCCAGCAGTGAATTAACAGGCTCCTACGAGCAGTACTTC. Protein sequence: CASSELTGSYEQYF.

This clone was recorded a few times. The gene calls are TRBV7-8 and TRBJ2-1; D is unclear. The CDR3 is 12 residues long. Trimming left V 2 bases short and J 4 bases short, with 3 bases between. From germline, CDR1 is SGHVS and CDR2 FQNEAQ. CDR3: CASSLLYNEQFF. The CDR3 DNA sequence: TGTGCCAGCAGCTTACTATACAATGAGCAGTTCTTC.

The table lists this clone with a few counts. The rearrangement joins TRBV2 to TRBJ2-3; D possibly corresponds to TRBD1 (6 bases). CDR3 length equals 14 residues. Trimming took off 6 bases at V and 0 bases at J, with 10 bases between the two ends. CDR1 and CDR2 (germline): SNHLY, FYNNEI. The CDR3 loop reads CASRQGSSTDTQYF. In DNA, the CDR3 is TGTGCCAGCAGACAGGGTTCTAGCACAGATACGCAGTATTTT.

This clone has just a few counts. V is TRBV29-1 and J is TRBJ1-4; D perhaps matches TRBD1 (5 bases). Germline CDR1 SQVTM, CDR2 ANQGSEA. V lost 7 bases, J lost 3 bases, and 18 bases lay in between. This CDR3 comprises 15 residues. This CDR3 is CSAASPGRANEKLFF. CDR3 bases: TGCAGCGCTGCAAGCCCAGGGCGTGCTAATGAAAAACTGTTTTTT.

This clone was seen a few times. The chain uses TRBV7-9 and TRBJ1-2; D is uncertain. Trimming took off 1 base at V and 8 bases at J, with 5 bases between the two ends. The CDR3 extends over 11 amino acids. In germline, CDR1 is SEHNR, CDR2 FQNEAQ (reference sequence). CDR3 DNA: TGTGCCAGCAGCTTAGAGCGGGGCTACACCTTC. Encoded protein: CASSLERGYTF.

This clone came up a few times. The rearrangement links TRBV11-2 to TRBJ1-1; D call uncertain. Germline loops: CDR1 SGHAT, CDR2 FQNNGV. V gave up 2 bases and J gave up 2 bases, with 6 bases separating them. The CDR3 totals 13 residues. The CDR3 loop is CASSLTGNTEAFF. The CDR3 coding sequence is TGTGCCAGCAGCTTAACCGGTAACACTGAAGCTTTCTTT.

This clone was seen a few times. This chain links TRBV5-1 with TRBJ2-7; 10 bases map to TRBD1. Trimming removed 1 base from V and 5 bases from J; junction bases left unmatched: 3. Germline V gene sequence: CDR1 SGHRS, CDR2 YFSETQ. The length of the CDR3 is 14 residues. The CDR3 DNA sequence: TGCGCCAGCAGCTTGAAGGGACAGGGGCACGAGCAGTACTTC. Protein: CASSLKGQGHEQYF. The full variable domain, with the rest looked up from reference TRBV5-1 and TRBJ2-7, is KAGVTQTPRYLIKTRGQQVTLSCSPISGHRSVSWYQQTPGQGLQFLFEYFSETQRNKGNFPGRFSGRQFSNSRSEMNVSTLELGDSALYLCASSLKGQGHEQYFGPGTRLTVT.